Included here is one T cell receptor (beta chain) sequence, with context. The data derive from a study of T cells in Graves' hyperthyroidism and ophthalmopathy. CDR3 length equals 14 residues. Trimming took off 3 bases at V and 0 bases at J, with 6 bases between the two ends. Germline-derived CDR1 and CDR2 are DFQATT and SNEGSKA (reference sequence). Researchers amplified the TCR beta CDR3 regions from RNA transcripts. RT-PCR in the first round (using the HTBI primer set) targeted the TCR CDR3. MiXCR was run by TCRdb on the multiplex PCR reads, yielding one entry per CDR3 protein. The sample yields a few hundred thousand distinct CDR3 sequences, approximately 49% seen once.

The chain uses TRBV20-1 and TRBJ1-6, with D hard to call. The material sequenced was peripheral blood or thyroid tissue (not recorded which). The sequence derives from an adult woman with Graves' disease, either hyperthyroidism or ophthalmopathy (not recorded which). The CDR3 DNA is TGCAGTGCTAGGTTAAACTCCTATAATTCACCCCTCCACTTT. Protein product: CSARLNSYNSPLHF.